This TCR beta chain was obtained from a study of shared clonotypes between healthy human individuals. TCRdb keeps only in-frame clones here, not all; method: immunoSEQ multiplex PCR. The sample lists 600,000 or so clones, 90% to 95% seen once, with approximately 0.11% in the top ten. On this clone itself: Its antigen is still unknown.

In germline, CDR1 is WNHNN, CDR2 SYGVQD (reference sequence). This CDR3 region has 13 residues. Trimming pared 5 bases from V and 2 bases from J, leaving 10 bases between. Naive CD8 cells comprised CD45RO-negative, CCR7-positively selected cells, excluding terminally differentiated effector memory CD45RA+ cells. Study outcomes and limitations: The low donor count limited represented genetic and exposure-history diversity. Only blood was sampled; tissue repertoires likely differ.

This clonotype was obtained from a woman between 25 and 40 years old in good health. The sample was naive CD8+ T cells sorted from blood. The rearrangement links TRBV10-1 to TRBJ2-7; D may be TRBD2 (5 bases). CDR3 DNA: TGCGCCAGCAGTAGAGGGATCGCCTACGAGCAGTACTTC. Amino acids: CASSRGIAYEQYF.